This T cell receptor (beta chain) was sequenced for a study of blood T cells in healthy people across ages. The table lists this clonotype with a few counts. Its specificity is not known. Study observations and caveats: Among long-lived donors, naive CD4+ cells were more numerous and diversity higher than in aged donors.

PCR was performed a second time for about 6 to 12 cycles using a sample-barcoded 5' primer and a J-beta primer mix. One entry per CDR3 protein, called by TCRdb with MiXCR from the 5' RACE reads. The data contain about 1.6 million distinct CDR3 sequences, around 35% of them singletons. This CDR3 is built from 14 residues. The J segment lost 4 bases and the V segment lost 8 bases, leaving 10 bases of the junction unmatched. Sequenced: blood. The V gene is TRBV12-3 or TRBV12-4, the J gene TRBJ2-5; 7 bases are shared with TRBD1. The origin of this receptor is a woman aged 25 to 45 in good health. CDR3 in DNA: TGTGCCAGCGGGAGACAGGGCATGGGAGAGACCCAGTACTTC. Its translation is CASGRQGMGETQYF.